The T cell receptor (beta chain) described here comes from a study of T cells in localized non-small cell lung cancer. Study-wide results and limits: Heterogeneity remains possible, as sequencing covered one tumor region only. Out of the top 100 tumor clones, a median 57 were seen in adjacent lung. Adjacent uninvolved lung had the highest clonality, suggesting focused antigen responses. Prolonged overall survival went with higher T cell density in the blood.

This clone was seen a few times. The antigen remains unidentified. Trimming pared 1 base from V and 4 bases from J, leaving 11 bases between. From germline, CDR1 is GTSNPN and CDR2 SVGIG (reference sequence). The CDR3 covers 13 residues. TCRdb's copy holds only in-frame clones and misses some; the assay was immunoSEQ multiplex PCR. The table shows 2,500 to 3,500 clones, with approximately 21% occurring only once. This material consisted of lung tumor tissue, taken before any cancer treatment. This TCR derives from a male donor at least 60 years old with stage II squamous cell lung carcinoma. The chain has TRBV30 and TRBJ2-7; TRBD1 might be the D (6 bases). The CDR3 region has the DNA TGTGCCTGGAGTGACGGGACACAATACGAGCAGTACTTC. Translating it yields CAWSDGTQYEQYF. Full variable domain (outside the CDR3, taken from reference TRBV30 and TRBJ2-7): SQTIHQWPATLVQPVGSPLSLECTVEGTSNPNLYWYRQAAGRGLQLLFYSVGIGQISSEVPQNLSASRPQDRQFILSSKKLLLSDSGFYLCAWSDGTQYEQYFGPGTRLTVT.